This T cell receptor beta chain was obtained from a study of control samples from healthy donors and cancer patients. CDR1 and CDR2 from the germline V gene are SGHTA and FQGNSA. The V end was cut by 6 bases, the J end by 5 bases, with 7 bases between. The CDR3 loop spans 12 amino acids. Sequencing used immunoSEQ multiplex PCR; TCRdb keeps in-frame clones, though not all of them. The table includes around 79,000 clones, 93% detected once. This clonotype was obtained from a woman aged 40 to 55 with lung cancer. Sequenced: PBMCs. The chain carries TRBV7-2 and TRBJ2-2; no firm D call. CDR3 residues: CASSSYTGELFF. The CDR3 region has the DNA TGTGCCAGCAGTTCTTATACCGGGGAGCTGTTTTTT.